This TCR beta chain derives from a study of T cell clonotyping in hematopoietic cell transplantation. General observations from the study: Recipient TCR diversity dropped after transplant; expanded clonotypes rose from day 30 to 180. Few recipient clonotypes overlapped donors; over 95% were de novo at given depth. CD4 and CD8 repertoire contributions could not be separated without sorting.

The germline CDR1 and CDR2 sequences are LNHDA and SQIVND (reference sequence). This CDR3 region has 14 residues. V lost 7 bases and J lost 4, with 16 bases in between. Sequenced by immunoSEQ multiplex PCR; TCRdb stores in-frame clones only, minus some. Of about 12,000 clones listed, approximately 68% are singletons. Comment on this clone: The antigen is not known.

This clonotype was sampled from a male patient aged 60 to 75 who had an allogeneic stem cell transplant from an unrelated donor, so the T cells may come from the graft donor. Some clones in this sample may be carry-over from other donors' samples. This rearrangement joins TRBV19 to TRBJ1-2; D remains ambiguous. Material: peripheral blood mononuclear cells, obtained 180 days after allogeneic stem cell transplant. CDR3 amino acids: CASTPSRASYGYTF. CDR3 nucleotide sequence: TGTGCCAGTACTCCGTCCCGGGCTTCCTATGGCTACACCTTC.